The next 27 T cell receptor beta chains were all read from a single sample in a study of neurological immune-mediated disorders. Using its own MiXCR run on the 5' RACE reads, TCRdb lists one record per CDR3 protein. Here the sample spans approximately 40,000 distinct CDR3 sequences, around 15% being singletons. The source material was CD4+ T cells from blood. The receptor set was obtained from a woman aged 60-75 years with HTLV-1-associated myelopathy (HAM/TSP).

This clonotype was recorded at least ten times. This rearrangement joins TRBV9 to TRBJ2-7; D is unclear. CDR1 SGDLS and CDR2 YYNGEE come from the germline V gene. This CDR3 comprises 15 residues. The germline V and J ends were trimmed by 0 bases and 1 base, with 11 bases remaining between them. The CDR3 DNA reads TGTGCCAGCAGCGTAGAGGCCGGATCATCCTACGAGCAGTACTTC. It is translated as CASSVEAGSSYEQYF.

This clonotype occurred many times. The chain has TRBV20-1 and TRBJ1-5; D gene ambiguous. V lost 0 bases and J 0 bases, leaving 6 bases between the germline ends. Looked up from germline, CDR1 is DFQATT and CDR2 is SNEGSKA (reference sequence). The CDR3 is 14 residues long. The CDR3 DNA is TGCAGTGCTAGAGAACAGCTTAGCAATCAGCCCCAGCATTTT. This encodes CSAREQLSNQPQHF.

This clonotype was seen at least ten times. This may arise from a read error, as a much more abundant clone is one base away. Here the CDR3 reads CASSLLGLAGVDEQYF. The CDR3 region has the DNA TGCGCCAGCAGCTTGTTGGGACTAGCGGGGGTGGACGAGCAGTACTTC. The genes are TRBV5-1 and TRBJ2-7; TRBD2 agrees at 14 bases. This CDR3 comprises 16 residues. Unmatched junction bases numbered 5, after V lost 1 base and J lost 5 bases. The germline V gene has CDR1 SGHRS and CDR2 YFSETQ.

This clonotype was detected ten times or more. The CDR3 DNA sequence: TGTGCCAGCAGCTGGAGGGGGGCCGCAGATACGCAGTATTTT. It codes for CASSWRGAADTQYF. V usage is TRBV7-2 and J usage is TRBJ2-3; D could derive from TRBD1 or TRBD2 (6 bases each). Looked up from germline, CDR1 is SGHTA and CDR2 is FQGNSA. This CDR3 spans 14 amino acids. The germline V and J ends were trimmed by 4 bases and 4 bases, with 12 bases remaining between them.

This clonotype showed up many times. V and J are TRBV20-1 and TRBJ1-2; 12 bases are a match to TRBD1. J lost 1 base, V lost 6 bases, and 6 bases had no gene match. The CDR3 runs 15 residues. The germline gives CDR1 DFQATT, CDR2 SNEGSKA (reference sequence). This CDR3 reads CSARGQGAYNYGYTF. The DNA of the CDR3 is TGCAGTGCCAGGGGACAGGGGGCCTATAACTATGGCTACACCTTC.

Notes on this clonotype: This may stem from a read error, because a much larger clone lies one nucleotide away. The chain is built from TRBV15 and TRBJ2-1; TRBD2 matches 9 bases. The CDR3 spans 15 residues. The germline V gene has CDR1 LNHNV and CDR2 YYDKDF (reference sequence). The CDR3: CATNRAGGSTGEQFF. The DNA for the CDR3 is TGTGCCACCAACAGAGCGGGGGGCTCTACGGGTGAGCAGTTCTTC. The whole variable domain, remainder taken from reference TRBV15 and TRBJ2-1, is DAMVIQNPRYQVTQFGKPVTLSCSQTLNHNVMYWYQQKSSQAPKLLFHYYDKDFNNEADTPDNFQSRRPNTSFCFLDIRSPGLGDTAMYLCATNRAGGSTGEQFFGPGTRLTVL.

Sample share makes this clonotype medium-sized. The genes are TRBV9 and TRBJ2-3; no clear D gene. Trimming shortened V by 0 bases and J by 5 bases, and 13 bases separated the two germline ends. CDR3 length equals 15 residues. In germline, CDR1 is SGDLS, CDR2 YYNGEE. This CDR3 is CASSVVASPIDTQYF. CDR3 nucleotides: TGTGCCAGCAGCGTAGTCGCCTCACCCATAGATACGCAGTATTTT.

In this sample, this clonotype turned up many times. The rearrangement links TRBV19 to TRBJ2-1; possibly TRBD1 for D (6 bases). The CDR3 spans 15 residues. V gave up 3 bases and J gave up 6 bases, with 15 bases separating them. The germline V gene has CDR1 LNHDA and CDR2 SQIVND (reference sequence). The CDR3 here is CASSMGQGLGNEQFF. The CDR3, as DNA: TGTGCCAGTAGTATGGGCCAGGGGCTGGGCAATGAGCAGTTCTTC.

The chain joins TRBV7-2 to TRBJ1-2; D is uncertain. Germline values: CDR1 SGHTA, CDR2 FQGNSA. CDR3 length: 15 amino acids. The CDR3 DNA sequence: TGTTCTAGCAGCTCCGCCCCCGGGGTAGGATATGGCTACACCTTC. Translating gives CSSSSAPGVGYGYTF.

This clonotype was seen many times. DNA of the CDR3: TGCAGTGCTAGATGGACATATGATCAGCCCCAGCATTTT. Translation gives CSARWTYDQPQHF. The chain is built from TRBV20-1 and TRBJ1-5; a weak D match, TRBD1 (5 bases). This CDR3 comprises 13 residues. CDR1 is DFQATT, CDR2 SNEGSKA, per germline (reference sequence). V shed 2 bases and J shed 5 bases, with 10 bases lying between them.

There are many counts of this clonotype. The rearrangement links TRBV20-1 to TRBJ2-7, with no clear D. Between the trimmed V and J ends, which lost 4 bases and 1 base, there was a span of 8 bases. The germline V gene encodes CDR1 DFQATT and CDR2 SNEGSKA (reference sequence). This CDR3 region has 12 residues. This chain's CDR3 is CSAMDKSYEQYF. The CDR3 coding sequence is TGCAGTGCTATGGATAAGTCCTACGAGCAGTACTTC.

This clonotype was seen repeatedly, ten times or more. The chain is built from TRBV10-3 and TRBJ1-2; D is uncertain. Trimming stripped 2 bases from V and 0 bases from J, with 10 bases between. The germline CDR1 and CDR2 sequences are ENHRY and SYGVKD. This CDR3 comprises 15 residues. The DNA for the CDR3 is TGTGCCATCAGTGAGGGGCCATCTACTAACTATGGCTACACCTTC. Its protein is CAISEGPSTNYGYTF.

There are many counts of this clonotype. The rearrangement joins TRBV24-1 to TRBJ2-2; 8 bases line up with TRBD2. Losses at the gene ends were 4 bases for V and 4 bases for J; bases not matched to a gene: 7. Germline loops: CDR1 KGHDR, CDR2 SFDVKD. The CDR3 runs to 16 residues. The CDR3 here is CATSETGGPSTGELFF. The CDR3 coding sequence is TGTGCCACCAGTGAGACGGGGGGGCCCAGCACCGGGGAGCTGTTTTTT.

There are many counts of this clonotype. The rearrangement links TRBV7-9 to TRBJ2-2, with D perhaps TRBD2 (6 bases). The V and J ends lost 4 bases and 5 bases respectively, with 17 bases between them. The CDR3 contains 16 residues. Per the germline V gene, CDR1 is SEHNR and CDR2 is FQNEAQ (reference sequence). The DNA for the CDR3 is TGTGCCAGCAGCTCGACTAGGAAGGGCCGGACCGGGGAGCTGTTTTTT. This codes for CASSSTRKGRTGELFF.

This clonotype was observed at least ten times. CDR3 DNA sequence: TGTGCCAGCAGTTTCAATCAAGGAAACACCATATATTTT. It codes for CASSFNQGNTIYF. The chain uses TRBV12-3 or TRBV12-4 and TRBJ1-3, with D uncertain. Trimming took 3 bases from V and 4 from J, leaving 7 bases between them. The length of the CDR3 is 13 residues.

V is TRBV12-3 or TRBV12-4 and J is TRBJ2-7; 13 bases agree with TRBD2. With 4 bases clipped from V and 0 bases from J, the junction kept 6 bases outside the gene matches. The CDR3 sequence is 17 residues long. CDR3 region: CASSWTSGSSSSYEQYF. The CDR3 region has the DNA TGTGCCAGCAGTTGGACTAGCGGGAGCTCAAGCTCCTACGAGCAGTACTTC.

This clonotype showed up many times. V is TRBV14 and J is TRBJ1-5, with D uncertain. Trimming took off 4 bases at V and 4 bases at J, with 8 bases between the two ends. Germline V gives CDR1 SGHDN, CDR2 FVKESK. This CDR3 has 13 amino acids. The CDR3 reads CASSRDGNQPQHF. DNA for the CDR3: TGTGCCAGCAGCCGTGACGGGAATCAGCCCCAGCATTTT.

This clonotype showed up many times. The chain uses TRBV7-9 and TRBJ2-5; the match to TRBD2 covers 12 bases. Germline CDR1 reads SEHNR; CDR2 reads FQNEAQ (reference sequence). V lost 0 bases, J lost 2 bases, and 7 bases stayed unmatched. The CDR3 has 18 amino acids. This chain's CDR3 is CASSLAIATSGGQETQYF. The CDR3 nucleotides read TGTGCCAGCAGCTTAGCTATTGCGACTAGCGGGGGTCAAGAGACCCAGTACTTC.

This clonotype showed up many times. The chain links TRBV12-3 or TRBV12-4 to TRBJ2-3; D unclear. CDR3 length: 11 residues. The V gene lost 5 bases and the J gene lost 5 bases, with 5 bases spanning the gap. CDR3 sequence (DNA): TGTGCCAGCAGTATACTAGATACGCAGTATTTT. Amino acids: CASSILDTQYF.

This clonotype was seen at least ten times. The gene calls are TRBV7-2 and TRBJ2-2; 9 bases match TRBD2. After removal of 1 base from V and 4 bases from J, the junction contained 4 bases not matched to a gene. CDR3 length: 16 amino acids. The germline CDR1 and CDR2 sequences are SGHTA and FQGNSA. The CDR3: CASSLEGLAGTGELFF. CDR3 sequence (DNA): TGTGCCAGCAGCTTAGAGGGACTAGCTGGCACCGGGGAGCTGTTTTTT. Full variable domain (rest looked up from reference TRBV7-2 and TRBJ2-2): GAGVSQSPSNKVTEKGKDVELRCDPISGHTALYWYRQSLGQGLEFLIYFQGNSAPDKSGLPSDRFSAERTGGSVSTLTIQRTQQEDSAVYLCASSLEGLAGTGELFFGEGSRLTVL.

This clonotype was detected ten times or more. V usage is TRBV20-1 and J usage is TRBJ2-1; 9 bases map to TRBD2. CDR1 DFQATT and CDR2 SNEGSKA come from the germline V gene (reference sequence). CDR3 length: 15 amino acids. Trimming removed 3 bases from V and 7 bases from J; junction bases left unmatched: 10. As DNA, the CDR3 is TGCAGTGCTAGGGATAGCGGGGGACTAGAGAATGAGCAGTTCTTC. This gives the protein CSARDSGGLENEQFF.

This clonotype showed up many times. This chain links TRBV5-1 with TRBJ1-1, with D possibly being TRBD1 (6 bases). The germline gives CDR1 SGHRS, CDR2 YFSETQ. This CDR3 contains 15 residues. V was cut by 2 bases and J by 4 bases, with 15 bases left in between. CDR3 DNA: TGCGCCAGCAGCTTCTGGACAGACCTTACCACTGAAGCTTTCTTT. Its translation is CASSFWTDLTTEAFF.

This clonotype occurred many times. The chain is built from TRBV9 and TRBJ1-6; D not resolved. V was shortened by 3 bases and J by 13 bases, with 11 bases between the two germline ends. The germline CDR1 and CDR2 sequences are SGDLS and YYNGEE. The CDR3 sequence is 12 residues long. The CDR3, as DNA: TGTGCCAGCAGCGAGCCCATCGGCCCCCTCCACTTT. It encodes CASSEPIGPLHF.

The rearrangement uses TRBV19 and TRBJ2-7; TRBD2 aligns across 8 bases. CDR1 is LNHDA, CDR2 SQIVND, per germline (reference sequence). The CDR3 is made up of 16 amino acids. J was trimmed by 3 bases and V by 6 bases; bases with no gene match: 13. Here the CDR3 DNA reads TGTGCCAGTAGCAGGGCGGAGGCGGGGGGCCACTACGAGCAGTACTTC. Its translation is CASSRAEAGGHYEQYF.

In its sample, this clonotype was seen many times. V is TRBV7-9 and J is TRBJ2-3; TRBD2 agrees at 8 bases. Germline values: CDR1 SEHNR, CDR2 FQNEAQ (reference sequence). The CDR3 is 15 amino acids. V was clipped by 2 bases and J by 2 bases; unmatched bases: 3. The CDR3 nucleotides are TGTGCCAGCAGCTTAACTAGCGGATACACAGATACGCAGTATTTT. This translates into CASSLTSGYTDTQYF.

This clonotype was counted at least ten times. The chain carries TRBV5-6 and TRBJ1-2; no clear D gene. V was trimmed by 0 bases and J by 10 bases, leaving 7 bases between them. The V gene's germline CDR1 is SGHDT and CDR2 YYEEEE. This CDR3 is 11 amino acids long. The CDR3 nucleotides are TGTGCCAGCAGCTTGGTAGGTGTCTACACCTTC. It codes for CASSLVGVYTF.

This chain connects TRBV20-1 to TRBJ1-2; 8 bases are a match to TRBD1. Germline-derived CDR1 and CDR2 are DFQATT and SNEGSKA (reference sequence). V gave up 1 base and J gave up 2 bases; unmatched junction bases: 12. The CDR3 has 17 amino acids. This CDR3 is CSARGRTGIGLNYGYTF. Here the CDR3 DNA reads TGCAGTGCTAGAGGGAGGACAGGGATAGGGTTGAACTATGGCTACACCTTC.